A single TCR beta chain is shown here with its context. What it binds is unknown. A much larger clone differs from this one at a single base, so this may be a read error. Lacking the conserved final phenylalanine or tryptophan, this CDR3 likely reflects a read error. This entry comes from a study of tumor and adjacent non-tumor tissue in lung cancer. Overall study context: Some 4.2 million productive TCRbeta reads were obtained per sample on average. Study-wide findings and caveats: Tumor TCR diversity, when higher, was linked to shorter survival.

The template was RNA from unsorted bulk tissue. The normal lung tissue was taken more than 3 cm from the tumor edge. V dropped 3 bases and J dropped 4 bases, with 11 bases sitting between them. The length of the CDR3 is 14 residues. The germline V gene encodes CDR1 SEHNR and CDR2 FQNEAQ (reference sequence). A modified ARM-PCR protocol with three rounds of nested PCR amplified TCRbeta. Each CDR3 protein is one row after TCRdb ran MiXCR on the multiplex PCR reads. The sample records tens of thousands of distinct CDR3 sequences, around 61% being singletons. The rearrangement uses TRBV7-9 and TRBJ2-3; D is ambiguous. Sequenced material: distant non-tumor lung tissue. The sequence was obtained from a man aged 70-80 years with non-small cell lung cancer. The CDR3 loop reads CASSLAQKPDTQYL. CDR3 DNA sequence: TGTGCCAGCAGCTTGGCGCAGAAACCAGATACGCAGTATCTT.